The T cell receptor beta chain described here comes from a study of CD8 T cells in Susac syndrome. The CDR3 sequence is 13 residues long. With 3 bases removed from V and 3 bases from J, the gap between germline ends came to 5 bases. Germline V CDR1 and CDR2: MRHNA, SNTAGT. CD8+ and CD4+ T cells taken from blood had their TCR beta sequenced. Relapsing-remitting disease, either stable or active, was present in the multiple sclerosis controls, who were treatment-naive patients. In contrast to the negatively isolated CD8+ and CD4+ T cells, TEMRA cells were FACS-enriched. With random hexamers, roughly 0.45 to 1 ug RNA was reverse transcribed. The TCR beta CDR3 was amplified by immunoSEQ multiplex PCR across 54 Vbeta, 13 Jbeta. Via MiXCR, TCRdb re-called the immunoSEQ multiplex PCR reads, giving one row per CDR3 protein. The table records about 280,000 distinct CDR3 sequences, roughly 84% of them present only once.

The V call is TRBV6-4, the J call TRBJ2-2; the D gene is possibly TRBD1 (5 bases). The clonotype was recovered from a human donor with multiple sclerosis. The material sequenced was CD8+ T cells from PBMCs. DNA for the CDR3: TGTGCCAGCAGTGAGACAGACACCGGGGAGCTGTTTTTT. It is translated as CASSETDTGELFF.